The rows below give T cell receptor beta chains drawn from one sample of a study of T-cell reconstitution after alpha-beta-depleted transplantation in children. TCRdb reanalysed the PCR reads using MiXCR and keeps one entry per CDR3 protein. The repertoire holds a few hundred thousand distinct CDR3 sequences, with around 9.7% as singletons. The specimen comprised PBMCs from the stem cell graft donor, sampled from the stem cell graft. The receptor source for this set is a human donor who donated a stem cell graft to a child with SCID. CDR3s include the opening cysteine and the closing phenylalanine or tryptophan. Fields, in order: CDR3 protein, CDR3 DNA, J gene, V gene, clone size, D gene. The D gene is left open where the match is weak. Size is omitted from some rows. Given values are once, few, many or a class for expanded clones.

cdr3_aa: CASSQAKGGGEKLFF
cdr3_nt: TGTGCCAGCAGCCAAGCTAAAGGGGGCGGTGAAAAACTGTTTTTT
j_call: TRBJ1-4
v_call: TRBV4-2
clone_size: many
d_call: TRBD1

cdr3_aa: CASSPTGPSEKLFF
cdr3_nt: TGCGCCAGCAGCCCGACAGGACCCAGCGAAAAACTGTTTTTT
j_call: TRBJ1-4
v_call: TRBV4-3
clone_size: many
d_call: .

cdr3_aa: CASRPRRTGSYNEQFF
cdr3_nt: TGTGCCAGCAGACCCCGTCGGACGGGCTCCTACAATGAGCAGTTCTTC
j_call: TRBJ2-1
v_call: TRBV6-1
clone_size: many
d_call: .

cdr3_aa: CASSSDFLYGNTIYF
cdr3_nt: TGTGCCAGCAGCTCGGACTTCTTATACGGAAACACCATATATTTT
j_call: TRBJ1-3
v_call: TRBV7-2
clone_size: many
d_call: .

cdr3_aa: CASSLARLAGVYNEQFF
cdr3_nt: TGTGCCAGCAGCTTAGCGCGACTAGCGGGGGTATACAATGAGCAGTTCTTC
j_call: TRBJ2-1
v_call: TRBV7-9
clone_size: many
d_call: TRBD2

cdr3_aa: CASSERAYEQYF
cdr3_nt: TGTGCCAGCAGTGAAAGGGCGTACGAGCAGTACTTC
j_call: TRBJ2-7
v_call: TRBV2
clone_size: many
d_call: .

cdr3_aa: CSVESSTDTQYF
cdr3_nt: TGCAGCGTTGAGTCCTCCACAGATACGCAGTATTTT
j_call: TRBJ2-3
v_call: TRBV29-1
clone_size: many
d_call: .

cdr3_aa: CASSKQGVYGNTIYF
cdr3_nt: TGTGCCAGCAGCAAACAGGGGGTGTATGGAAACACCATATATTTT
j_call: TRBJ1-3
v_call: TRBV7-8
clone_size: many
d_call: TRBD1

cdr3_aa: CASSERRSGNTIYF
cdr3_nt: TGTGCCAGCAGTGAGAGGCGGTCTGGAAACACCATATATTTT
j_call: TRBJ1-3
v_call: TRBV7-2
clone_size: many
d_call: .

cdr3_aa: CASSLVAGGGTNTEAFF
cdr3_nt: TGTGCCAGCAGCTTAGTCGCAGGGGGCGGCACGAACACTGAAGCTTTCTTT
j_call: TRBJ1-1
v_call: TRBV7-9
clone_size: many
d_call: TRBD1

cdr3_aa: CASSEEVLNTEAFF
cdr3_nt: TGTGCCAGCAGCGAAGAGGTGCTGAACACTGAAGCTTTCTTT
j_call: TRBJ1-1
v_call: TRBV3-1
clone_size: many
d_call: .

cdr3_aa: CSARDHEGGLAKNIQYF
cdr3_nt: TGCAGTGCTAGAGATCATGAGGGGGGTTTAGCCAAAAACATTCAGTACTTC
j_call: TRBJ2-4
v_call: TRBV20-1
clone_size: many
d_call: .

cdr3_aa: CSVKGGGPEAFF
cdr3_nt: TGCAGCGTCAAAGGGGGGGGTCCTGAAGCTTTCTTT
j_call: TRBJ1-1
v_call: TRBV29-1
clone_size: .
d_call: .

cdr3_aa: CASSLGAPTRAPQGLKATYEQYF
cdr3_nt: TGTGCCAGCAGCTTAGGGGCCCCGACCCGGGCACCTCAGGGGCTAAAGGCAACCTACGAGCAGTACTTC
j_call: TRBJ2-7
v_call: TRBV7-4
clone_size: many
d_call: .

cdr3_aa: CAISPDLLFSYEQYF
cdr3_nt: TGTGCCATCAGCCCCGACCTGCTATTCTCCTACGAGCAGTACTTC
j_call: TRBJ2-7
v_call: TRBV10-3
clone_size: many
d_call: .

cdr3_aa: CASSPSSPANWAGELFF
cdr3_nt: TGTGCCAGCAGCCCATCCAGCCCGGCCAACTGGGCCGGGGAGCTGTTTTTT
j_call: TRBJ2-2
v_call: TRBV5-5
clone_size: many
d_call: .

cdr3_aa: CASSLSGGRVSYEQYF
cdr3_nt: TGTGCCAGCAGCCTAAGCGGGGGCAGGGTGAGCTACGAGCAGTACTTC
j_call: TRBJ2-7
v_call: TRBV6-5
clone_size: many
d_call: TRBD2

cdr3_aa: CASTPDGANYGYTF
cdr3_nt: TGTGCCAGCACCCCGGACGGAGCTAACTATGGCTACACCTTC
j_call: TRBJ1-2
v_call: TRBV7-9
clone_size: many
d_call: .

cdr3_aa: CASSFGDRGQPQHF
cdr3_nt: TGTGCCAGCAGTTTCGGGGACAGGGGTCAGCCCCAGCATTTT
j_call: TRBJ1-5
v_call: TRBV6-5
clone_size: many
d_call: TRBD1

cdr3_aa: CASSYSLTETRNTEAFF
cdr3_nt: TGTGCCAGCAGTTACTCTTTGACAGAAACTAGGAACACTGAAGCTTTCTTT
j_call: TRBJ1-1
v_call: TRBV6-5
clone_size: many
d_call: .

cdr3_aa: CSARGWGGKGIGNTIYF
cdr3_nt: TGCAGTGCTAGGGGGTGGGGGGGCAAAGGGATTGGAAACACCATATATTTT
j_call: TRBJ1-3
v_call: TRBV20-1
clone_size: many
d_call: .

cdr3_aa: CASSQDSVAGWNQPQHF
cdr3_nt: TGCGCCAGCAGCCAAGATTCAGTAGCAGGATGGAATCAGCCCCAGCATTTT
j_call: TRBJ1-5
v_call: TRBV4-1
clone_size: .
d_call: .

cdr3_aa: CASTLAGGANSQAFF
cdr3_nt: TGTGCCAGCACCCTGGCGGGGGGGGCGAATTCGCAAGCTTTCTTT
j_call: TRBJ1-1
v_call: TRBV6-1
clone_size: .
d_call: .

cdr3_aa: CASSYSGQGLGTDTQYF
cdr3_nt: TGTGCCAGCAGTTACTCTGGGCAGGGGCTTGGCACAGATACGCAGTATTTT
j_call: TRBJ2-3
v_call: TRBV6-5
clone_size: many
d_call: .

cdr3_aa: CASTTGYLNTEAFF
cdr3_nt: TGCGCCAGCACCACCGGTTACCTGAACACTGAAGCTTTCTTT
j_call: TRBJ1-1
v_call: TRBV5-1
clone_size: many
d_call: .

cdr3_aa: CASSQPFGRGTEQPQHF
cdr3_nt: TGCGCCAGCAGCCAACCGTTCGGGCGGGGGACGGAGCAGCCCCAGCATTTT
j_call: TRBJ1-5
v_call: TRBV4-1
clone_size: many
d_call: .

cdr3_aa: CSARKLAGKTDTQYF
cdr3_nt: TGCAGTGCTAGGAAACTAGCGGGGAAAACAGATACGCAGTATTTT
j_call: TRBJ2-3
v_call: TRBV20-1
clone_size: .
d_call: TRBD2

cdr3_aa: CASFHWGTGDYEQYF
cdr3_nt: TGTGCCAGCTTCCATTGGGGGACAGGAGATTACGAGCAGTACTTC
j_call: TRBJ2-7
v_call: TRBV6-2/TRBV6-3
clone_size: many
d_call: TRBD1

cdr3_aa: CSARERGGSGEQYF
cdr3_nt: TGCAGTGCTAGAGAACGCGGGGGAAGTGGCGAGCAGTACTTC
j_call: TRBJ2-7
v_call: TRBV20-1
clone_size: many
d_call: TRBD2

cdr3_aa: CSAPQGRRSTEAFF
cdr3_nt: TGCAGTGCTCCCCAAGGGAGGAGATCCACTGAAGCTTTCTTT
j_call: TRBJ1-1
v_call: TRBV20-1
clone_size: few
d_call: .

cdr3_aa: CASSYPGAASPYEQYF
cdr3_nt: TGTGCCAGCAGTTACCCTGGGGCAGCCTCTCCTTACGAGCAGTACTTC
j_call: TRBJ2-7
v_call: TRBV6-5
clone_size: many
d_call: .

cdr3_aa: CASSYSIDQPQHF
cdr3_nt: TGTGCCAGCAGTTACTCGATAGACCAGCCCCAGCATTTT
j_call: TRBJ1-5
v_call: TRBV6-6
clone_size: many
d_call: .

cdr3_aa: CASSPGIGGGQPQHF
cdr3_nt: TGTGCCAGCAGTCCCGGAATTGGAGGGGGGCAGCCCCAGCATTTT
j_call: TRBJ1-5
v_call: TRBV27
clone_size: many
d_call: .

cdr3_aa: CSAAPSGLDTQYF
cdr3_nt: TGCAGTGCTGCCCCCTCGGGGCTAGATACGCAGTATTTT
j_call: TRBJ2-3
v_call: TRBV20-1
clone_size: many
d_call: .

cdr3_aa: CATSRDRLRGVYREQYF
cdr3_nt: TGTGCCACCAGCAGAGATCGATTGCGGGGGGTCTACCGCGAGCAGTACTTC
j_call: TRBJ2-7
v_call: TRBV15
clone_size: many
d_call: TRBD2

cdr3_aa: CSARKPSTGVTDTQYF
cdr3_nt: TGCAGTGCTAGAAAGCCATCGACAGGGGTGACAGATACGCAGTATTTT
j_call: TRBJ2-3
v_call: TRBV20-1
clone_size: many
d_call: TRBD1